These T cell receptor beta chains were read from a single sample in a study of cytomegalovirus exposure and HLA in healthy donors. Libraries were prepared by immunoSEQ multiplex PCR; TCRdb keeps only in-frame clonotypes and omits some of them. This sample's table has 200,000 to 250,000 clones. The specimen sequenced was PBMCs. These receptors were obtained from a woman in her twenties or thirties in good health and CMV-seropositive. CDR3s include the opening cysteine and the closing phenylalanine or tryptophan.

>16|TRBV9
CASSVEGSGHYGEQFF
>17|TRBV4-3
CASSHRAGGFDTGELFF
>15|TRBV5-1
CASSFQTGNQETQYF
>14|TRBV7-2
CASSARGGGGTQYF
>17|TRBV10-3
CAIGIGRTPSTNEKLFF
>15|TRBV5-6
CASRSLAGSYNEQFF
>15|TRBV4-1
CASSHRAASYNEQFF
>14|TRBV9
CASSTLGGQTEAFF
>13|TRBV19
CASSTPQGREQYF
>14|TRBV5-1
CASSLGQPNTEAFF
>12|TRBV7-8
CASSHENNEQFF
>15|TRBV25-1
CASTPPTGGNYGYTF
>15|TRBV18
CASSPGQGLPGGYTF
>15|TRBV5-4
CASSLQGTLQSEQFF
>16|TRBV6-5
CASSFQGGLAKNIQYF
>14|TRBV27
CASSLGQGYQPQHF
>12|TRBV2
CASTPSGYEQYF
>15|TRBV9
CASSVDPTGGNVLTF
>14|TRBV6-5
CASSRQGTVYEQYF
>14|TRBV29-1
CSVGEGTANEKLFF
>13|TRBV19
CASSNKGETEAFF
>15|TRBV6-1
CASSEALQSNQPQHF
>15|TRBV6-5
CASSYSLQLNTEAFF
>16|TRBV6-6
CASRSLAGSLTDTQYF
>13|TRBV7-2
CASIITTGTEAFF
>13|TRBV6-5
CASRVSGVTEAFF
>15|TRBV5-4
CASTRGGRSTGELFF
>14|TRBV15
CATSVGTPSYEQYF
>16|TRBV4-2
CASSHLSGTGETEAFF
>15|TRBV2
CASSEEGAPNEKLFF
>15|TRBV19
CASTQTGSKYNEQFF
>15|TRBV28
CASSFSGRGPSEQYF
>14|TRBV6-5
CASSFSGQQNIQYF
>14|TRBV10-3
CAISESAAVETQYF
>15|TRBV19
CASSIPTGINYGYTF
>12|TRBV6-1
CASSAWNTEAFF
>15|TRBV28
CASSLEGYRDTEAFF
>16|TRBV6-4
CASSRIPSGGGNEQFF
>13|TRBV11-3
CASSQDRKSEAFF
>12|TRBV5-1
CASSSSLETQYF
>15|TRBV5-4
CATTGIAGGNNEQFF
>17|TRBV9
CASSVVGRVWGTDTQYF
>16|TRBV2
CASSEPESDINYGYTF
>12|TRBV28
CASSLPSYEQYF
>15|TRBV6-5
CASSYSIGTDYGYTF
>16|TRBV5-1
CASSFSERGGDNEQFF
>13|TRBV4-1
CASSQGLWREAFF
>17|TRBV9
CASSVATKGMSRLEQYF
>16|TRBV5-1
CASSPGTSGYSYEQYF
>15|TRBV4-1
CASSQATGKPYEQYF